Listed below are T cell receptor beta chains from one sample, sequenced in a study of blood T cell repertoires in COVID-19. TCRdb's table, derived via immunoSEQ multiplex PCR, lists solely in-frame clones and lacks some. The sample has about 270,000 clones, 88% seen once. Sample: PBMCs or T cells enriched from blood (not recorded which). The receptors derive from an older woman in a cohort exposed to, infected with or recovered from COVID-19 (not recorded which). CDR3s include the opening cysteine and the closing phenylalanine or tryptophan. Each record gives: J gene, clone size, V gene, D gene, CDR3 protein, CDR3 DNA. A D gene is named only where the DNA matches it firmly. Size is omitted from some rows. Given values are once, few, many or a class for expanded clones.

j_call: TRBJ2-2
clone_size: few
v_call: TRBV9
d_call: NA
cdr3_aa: CASSPGTPNTGELFF
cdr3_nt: TGTGCCAGCAGCCCGGGGACACCGAACACCGGGGAGCTGTTTTTT

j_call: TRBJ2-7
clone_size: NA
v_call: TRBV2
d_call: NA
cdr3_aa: CASRSVYEQYF
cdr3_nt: TGTGCCAGCAGGTCTGTCTACGAGCAGTACTTC

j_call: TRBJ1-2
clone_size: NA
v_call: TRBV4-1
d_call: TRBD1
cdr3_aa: CASSYPPRDRESYGYTF
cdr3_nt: TGCGCCAGCAGCTACCCACCCCGGGACAGGGAATCCTATGGCTACACCTTC

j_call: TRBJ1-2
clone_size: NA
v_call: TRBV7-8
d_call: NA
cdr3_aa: CASSSELFGASEGYTF
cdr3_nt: TGTGCCAGCAGCTCGGAATTGTTTGGGGCCTCGGAGGGCTACACCTTC

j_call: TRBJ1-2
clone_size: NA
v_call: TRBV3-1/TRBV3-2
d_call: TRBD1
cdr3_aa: CASSQGQGKYGYTF
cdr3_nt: TGTGCCAGCAGCCAAGGACAGGGAAAGTATGGCTACACCTTC

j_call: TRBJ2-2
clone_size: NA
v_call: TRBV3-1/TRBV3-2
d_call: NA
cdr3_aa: CASSYSGELFF
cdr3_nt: TGTGCCAGCAGCTATAGCGGGGAGCTGTTTTTT

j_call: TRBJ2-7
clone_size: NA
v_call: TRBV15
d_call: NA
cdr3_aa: CATSRDLVATKQYF
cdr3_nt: TGTGCCACCAGCAGAGATCTCGTTGCTACGAAGCAGTACTTC

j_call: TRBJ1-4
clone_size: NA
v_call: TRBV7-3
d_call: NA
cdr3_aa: CASSIQLHTNEKLFF
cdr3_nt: TGTGCCAGCAGCATCCAACTGCACACTAATGAAAAACTGTTTTTT

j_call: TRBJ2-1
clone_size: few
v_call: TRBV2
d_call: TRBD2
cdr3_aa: CASSGTSGRIANEQFF
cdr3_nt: TGTGCCAGCAGCGGGACTAGCGGGAGAATTGCGAATGAGCAGTTCTTC

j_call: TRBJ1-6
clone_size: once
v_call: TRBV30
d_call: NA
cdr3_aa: CAWSFGREGSPLHF
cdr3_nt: TGTGCCTGGAGTTTTGGCAGGGAGGGCTCACCCCTCCACTTT

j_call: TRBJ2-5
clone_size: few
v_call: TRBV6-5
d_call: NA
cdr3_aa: CASSYSFRQETQYF
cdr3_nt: TGTGCCAGCAGTTACTCGTTCAGGCAAGAGACCCAGTACTTC

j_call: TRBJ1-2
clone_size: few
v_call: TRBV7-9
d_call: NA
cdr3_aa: CASSLIRGETTYGYTF
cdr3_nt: TGTGCCAGCAGCTTAATAAGGGGCGAAACTACCTATGGCTACACCTTC

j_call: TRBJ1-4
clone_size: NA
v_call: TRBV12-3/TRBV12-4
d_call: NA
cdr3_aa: CASRTDEGQKLFF
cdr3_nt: TGTGCCAGCAGGACAGATGAAGGGCAAAAACTGTTTTTT

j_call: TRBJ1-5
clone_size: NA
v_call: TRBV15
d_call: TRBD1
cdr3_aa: CATSRDRGNQPQHF
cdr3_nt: TGTGCCACCAGCAGGGACAGGGGTAATCAGCCCCAGCATTTT

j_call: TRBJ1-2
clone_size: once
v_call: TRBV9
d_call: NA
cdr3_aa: CASSAQIQVSIYGYTF
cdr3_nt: TGTGCCAGCAGCGCACAGATACAGGTCTCAATCTATGGCTACACCTTC

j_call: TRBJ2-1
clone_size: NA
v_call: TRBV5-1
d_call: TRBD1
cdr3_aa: CASSLAGTGVNNEQFF
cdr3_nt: TGCGCCAGCAGCTTGGCCGGCACAGGGGTCAACAATGAGCAGTTCTTC

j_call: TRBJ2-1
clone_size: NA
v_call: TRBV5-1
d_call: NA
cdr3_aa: CASSLLGAYNEQFF
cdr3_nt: TGCGCCAGCAGCTTGTTAGGGGCCTACAATGAGCAGTTCTTC

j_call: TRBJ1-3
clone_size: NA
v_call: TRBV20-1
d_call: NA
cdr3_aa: CSASPGRSGNTIYF
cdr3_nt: TGCAGTGCTAGTCCGGGTCGCTCTGGAAACACCATATATTTT

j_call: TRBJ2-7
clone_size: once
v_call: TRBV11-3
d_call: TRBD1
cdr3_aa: CASSTRTGAAYEQYF
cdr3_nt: TGTGCCAGCAGCACCCGGACAGGGGCTGCCTACGAGCAGTACTTC

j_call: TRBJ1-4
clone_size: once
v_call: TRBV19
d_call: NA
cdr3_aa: CASSPSGEGEKLFF
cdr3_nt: TGTGCCAGTAGCCCGTCAGGGGAGGGTGAAAAACTGTTTTTT

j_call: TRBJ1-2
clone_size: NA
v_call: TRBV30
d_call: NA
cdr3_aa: CAWSQGNYGYTF
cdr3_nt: TGTGCCTGGAGCCAGGGTAACTATGGCTACACCTTC

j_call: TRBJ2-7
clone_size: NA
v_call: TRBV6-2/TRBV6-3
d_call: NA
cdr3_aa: CASSLLTGRYEQYF
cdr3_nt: TGTGCCAGCAGCCTCCTGACAGGTCGTTACGAGCAGTACTTC

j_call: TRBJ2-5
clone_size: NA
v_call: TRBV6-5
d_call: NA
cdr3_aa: CASSYGGARSETQYF
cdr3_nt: TGTGCCAGCAGTTACGGGGGGGCAAGGAGTGAGACCCAGTACTTC

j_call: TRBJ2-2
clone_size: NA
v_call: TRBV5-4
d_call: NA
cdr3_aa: CASSFSLTSANTGELFF
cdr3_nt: TGTGCCAGCAGCTTTTCACTAACTTCCGCGAACACCGGGGAGCTGTTTTTT

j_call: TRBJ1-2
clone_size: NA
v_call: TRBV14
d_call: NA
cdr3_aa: CASSQESGSGYGYTF
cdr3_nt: TGTGCCAGCAGCCAAGAGTCGGGCAGCGGCTATGGCTACACCTTC

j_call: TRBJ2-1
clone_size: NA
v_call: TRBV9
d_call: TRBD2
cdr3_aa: CASSESLAGGSYNEQFF
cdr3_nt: TGTGCCAGCAGCGAGAGTTTAGCGGGAGGGTCCTACAATGAGCAGTTCTTC

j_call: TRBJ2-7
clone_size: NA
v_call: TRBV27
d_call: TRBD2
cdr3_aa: CASSFGGSSYEQYF
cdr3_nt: TGTGCCAGCAGTTTCGGCGGGAGCTCCTACGAGCAGTACTTC

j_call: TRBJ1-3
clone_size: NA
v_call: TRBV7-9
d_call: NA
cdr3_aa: CASSPWGELVGNTIYF
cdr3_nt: TGTGCCAGCAGCCCCTGGGGGGAGCTGGTTGGAAACACCATATATTTT

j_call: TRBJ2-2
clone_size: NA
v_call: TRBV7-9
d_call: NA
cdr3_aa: CASSLRAGLIF
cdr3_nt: TGTGCCAGCAGCTTACGGGCAGGGTTGATTTTT

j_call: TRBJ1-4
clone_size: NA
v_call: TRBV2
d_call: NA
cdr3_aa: CASSGTGFNEKLFF
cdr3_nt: TGTGCCAGCAGCGGCACCGGGTTTAATGAAAAACTGTTTTTT

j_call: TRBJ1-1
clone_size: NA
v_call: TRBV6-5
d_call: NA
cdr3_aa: CASILGGRPNTEAFF
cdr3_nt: TGTGCCAGCATATTGGGGGGGAGGCCGAACACTGAAGCTTTCTTT

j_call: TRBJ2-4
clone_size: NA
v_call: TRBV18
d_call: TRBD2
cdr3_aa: CASSPSTSAVKNIQYF
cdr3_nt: TGTGCCAGCTCACCCTCGACTAGCGCGGTCAAAAACATTCAGTACTTC

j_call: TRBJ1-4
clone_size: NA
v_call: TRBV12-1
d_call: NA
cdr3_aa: CASSFEQGECEKLFF
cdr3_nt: TGTGCCAGCAGCTTCGAGCAGGGGGAGTGTGAAAAACTGTTTTTT

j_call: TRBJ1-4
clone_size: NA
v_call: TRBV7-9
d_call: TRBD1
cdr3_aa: CASSLVTGGLNEKLFF
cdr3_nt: TGTGCCAGCAGCTTGGTTACAGGGGGGTTGAATGAAAAACTGTTTTTT

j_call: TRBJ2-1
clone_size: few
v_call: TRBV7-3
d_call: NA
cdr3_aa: CASSPFTSPNNEQFF
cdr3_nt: TGTGCCAGCAGCCCCTTTACTAGCCCGAACAATGAGCAGTTCTTC

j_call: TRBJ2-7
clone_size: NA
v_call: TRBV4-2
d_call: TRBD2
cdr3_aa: CASSPNLAGLSYEQYF
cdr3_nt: TGTGCCAGCAGCCCCAACCTAGCGGGACTCTCCTACGAGCAGTACTTC

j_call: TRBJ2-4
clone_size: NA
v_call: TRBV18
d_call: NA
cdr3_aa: CASSPPTSAKNIQYF
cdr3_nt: TGTGCCAGCTCACCACCTACTAGTGCCAAAAACATTCAGTACTTC

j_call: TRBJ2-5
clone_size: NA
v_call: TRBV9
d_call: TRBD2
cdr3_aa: CASSVGGGSYVQETQYF
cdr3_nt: TGTGCCAGCAGCGTAGGGGGCGGGAGTTATGTACAAGAGACCCAGTACTTC

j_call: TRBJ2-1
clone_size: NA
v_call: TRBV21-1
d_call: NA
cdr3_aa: CASSIGGLADPEGNEQFF
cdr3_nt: TGTGCCAGCAGCATAGGTGGACTAGCAGACCCGGAGGGGAATGAGCAGTTCTTC

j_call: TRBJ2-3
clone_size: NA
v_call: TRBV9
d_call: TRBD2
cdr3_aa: CASSPLAGPSTDTQYF
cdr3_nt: TGTGCCAGCAGCCCGTTAGCGGGACCGAGCACAGATACGCAGTATTTT